The 5 T cell receptor beta chains presented below share a single source sample, sequenced in a study of blood T cell repertoires in COVID-19. Assay: immunoSEQ multiplex PCR; the TCRdb copy retains only in-frame clones and omits some. The sample carries 150,000 or so clones, roughly 91% recorded once. The sequenced sample consisted of peripheral blood. The receptors stem from a man in his fifties or sixties with COVID-19, enrolled during active disease.

The CDR3 DNA reads as TGTGCCAGCAGTGAAGCGGACAGAAACTACGAGCAGTACTTC. Translated: CASSEADRNYEQYF. This chain connects TRBV2 to TRBJ2-7; D is perhaps TRBD1 (6 bases). Germline CDR1 and CDR2: SNHLY and FYNNEI. The CDR3 loop spans 14 amino acids. V lost 0 bases to trimming and J lost 3 bases, with 9 bases between them.

The rearrangement uses TRBV19 and TRBJ2-2, with D maybe TRBD2 (6 bases). This CDR3 has 14 amino acids. The V gene's germline CDR1 is LNHDA and CDR2 SQIVND (reference sequence). Between the trimmed V and J ends, which lost 6 bases and 4 bases, there was a span of 12 bases. The CDR3 sequence: CASRQYGGTGELFF. CDR3 bases: TGTGCCAGTAGACAATACGGGGGCACCGGGGAGCTGTTTTTT.

This chain connects TRBV6-2 or TRBV6-3 to TRBJ2-2; D might be TRBD2 (6 bases). Germline CDR1 is MNHEY and CDR2 is SVGEGT. The CDR3 runs to 18 residues. The V gene lost 1 base and the J gene lost 2 bases, with 17 bases spanning the gap. The CDR3 DNA follows: TGTGCCAGCAGTTACTTACCGGCGGGGACCCGAAACACCGGGGAGCTGTTTTTT. Translated: CASSYLPAGTRNTGELFF.

The chain couples TRBV5-6 to TRBJ1-2; D unclear. The CDR3 contains 13 residues. Trimming left V 0 bases short and J 8 bases short, with 11 bases between. Germline V gene sequence: CDR1 SGHDT, CDR2 YYEEEE. CDR3 nucleotides: TGTGCCAGCAGCTTGGTGTCGGGGTTCGGCTACACCTTC. Protein: CASSLVSGFGYTF.

This clone has just a few counts. The rearrangement joins TRBV5-6 to TRBJ1-3; 8 bases agree with TRBD1. The CDR3 sequence is 17 residues long. The germline V gene encodes CDR1 SGHDT and CDR2 YYEEEE. With V trimmed by 1 base and J by 1 base, 7 bases remained unmatched. The CDR3 nucleotides are TGTGCCAGCAGCTTGCGGACAGGGAATCCTTCTGGAAACACCATATATTTT. Protein: CASSLRTGNPSGNTIYF. Full variable domain (missing parts from reference TRBV5-6 and TRBJ1-3): DAGVTQSPTHLIKTRGQQVTLRCSPKSGHDTVSWYQQALGQGPQFIFQYYEEEERQRGNFPDRFSGHQFPNYSSELNVNALLLGDSALYLCASSLRTGNPSGNTIYFGEGSWLTVV.